Below, one TCR beta chain is given with its context. Its specificity is unknown. The CDR3 totals 16 residues. The V gene's germline CDR1 is SGHDT and CDR2 YYEEEE. With 2 bases clipped from V and 4 bases from J, the junction kept 9 bases outside the gene matches. These data are taken from a study of post-analysis software for immune sequencing data. Whole-study findings and limits: Elevated frequency relative to controls characterized 4 or 5 TRBV segments in patients, TRBV5-6, TRBV5-1 and TRBV20-1 among them.

Carried by the TCR beta cDNA libraries were unique molecular identifiers. The authors obtained some 500,000 cDNA molecules from roughly 1.1 to 9.2 million T cells. TCRdb analysed the PCR reads with MiXCR anew, one entry per CDR3 protein. The table lists 350,000 to 500,000 distinct CDR3 sequences, approximately 42% of them singletons. The rearrangement joins TRBV5-6 to TRBJ2-1, with 7 bases matching TRBD2. The sequence derives from a girl aged 2-10 years with multiple sclerosis. Input material: blood. The CDR3 DNA reads as TGTGCCAGCAGCTTATGGCTCGGCGGGGGATACAATGAGCAGTTCTTC. Translation gives CASSLWLGGGYNEQFF.